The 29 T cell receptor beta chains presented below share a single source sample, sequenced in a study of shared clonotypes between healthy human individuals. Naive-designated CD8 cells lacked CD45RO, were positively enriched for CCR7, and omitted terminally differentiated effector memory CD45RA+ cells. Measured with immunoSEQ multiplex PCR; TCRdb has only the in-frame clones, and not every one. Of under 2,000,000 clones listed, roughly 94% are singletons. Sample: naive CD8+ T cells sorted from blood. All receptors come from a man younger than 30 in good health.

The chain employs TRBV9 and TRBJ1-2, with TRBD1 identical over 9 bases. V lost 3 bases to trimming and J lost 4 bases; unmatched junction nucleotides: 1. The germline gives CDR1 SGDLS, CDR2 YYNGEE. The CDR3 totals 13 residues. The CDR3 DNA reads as TGTGCCAGCAGCGGACAGGGGGGCTATGGCTACACCTTC. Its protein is CASSGQGGYGYTF.

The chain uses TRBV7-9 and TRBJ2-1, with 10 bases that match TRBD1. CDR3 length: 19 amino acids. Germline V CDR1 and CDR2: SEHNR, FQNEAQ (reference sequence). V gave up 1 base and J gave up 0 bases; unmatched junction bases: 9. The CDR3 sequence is CASSLGGQGVESSYNEQFF. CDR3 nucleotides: TGTGCCAGCAGCTTAGGAGGACAGGGGGTCGAGAGCTCCTACAATGAGCAGTTCTTC. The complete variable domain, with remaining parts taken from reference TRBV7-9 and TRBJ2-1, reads DTGVSQNPRHKITKRGQNVTFRCDPISEHNRLYWYRQTLGQGPEFLTYFQNEAQLEKSRLLSDRFSAERPKGSFSTLEIQRTEQGDSAMYLCASSLGGQGVESSYNEQFFGPGTRLTVL.

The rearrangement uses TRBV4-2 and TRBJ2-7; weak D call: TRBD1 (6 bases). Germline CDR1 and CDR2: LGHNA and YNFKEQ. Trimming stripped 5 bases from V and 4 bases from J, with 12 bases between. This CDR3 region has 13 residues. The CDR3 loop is CASSLGGTYEQYF. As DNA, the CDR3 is TGTGCCAGCAGCTTAGGGGGTACGTACGAGCAGTACTTC.

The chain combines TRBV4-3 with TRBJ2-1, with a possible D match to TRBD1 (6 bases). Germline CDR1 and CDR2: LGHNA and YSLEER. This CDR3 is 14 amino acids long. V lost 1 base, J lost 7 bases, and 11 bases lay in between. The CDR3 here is CASSQVTGWNEQFF. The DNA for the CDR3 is TGCGCCAGCAGCCAAGTAACAGGGTGGAATGAGCAGTTCTTC.

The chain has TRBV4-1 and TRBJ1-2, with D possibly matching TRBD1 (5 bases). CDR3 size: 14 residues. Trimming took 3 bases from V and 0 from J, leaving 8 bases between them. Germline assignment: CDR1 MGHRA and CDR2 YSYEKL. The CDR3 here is CASSHRASNYGYTF. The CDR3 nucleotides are TGCGCCAGCAGCCACAGGGCCTCTAACTATGGCTACACCTTC.

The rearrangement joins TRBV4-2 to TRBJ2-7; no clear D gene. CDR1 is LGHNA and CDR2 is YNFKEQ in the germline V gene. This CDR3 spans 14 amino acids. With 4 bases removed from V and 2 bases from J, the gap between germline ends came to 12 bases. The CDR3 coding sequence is TGTGCCAGCAGCCCCGAGGACGGAACCTACGAGCAGTACTTC. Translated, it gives CASSPEDGTYEQYF.

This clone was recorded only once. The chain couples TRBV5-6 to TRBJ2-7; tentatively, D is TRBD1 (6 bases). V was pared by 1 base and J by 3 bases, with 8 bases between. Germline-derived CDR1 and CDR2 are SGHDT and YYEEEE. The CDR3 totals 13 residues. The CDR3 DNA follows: TGTGCCAGCAGCTTGACAGGGAACTACGAGCAGTACTTC. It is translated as CASSLTGNYEQYF.

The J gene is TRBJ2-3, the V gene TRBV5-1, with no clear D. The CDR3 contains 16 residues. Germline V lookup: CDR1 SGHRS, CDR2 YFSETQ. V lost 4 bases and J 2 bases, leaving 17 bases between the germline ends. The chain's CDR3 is CASSGKETDPTDTQYF. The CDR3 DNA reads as TGCGCCAGCAGCGGTAAGGAAACAGACCCCACAGATACGCAGTATTTT.

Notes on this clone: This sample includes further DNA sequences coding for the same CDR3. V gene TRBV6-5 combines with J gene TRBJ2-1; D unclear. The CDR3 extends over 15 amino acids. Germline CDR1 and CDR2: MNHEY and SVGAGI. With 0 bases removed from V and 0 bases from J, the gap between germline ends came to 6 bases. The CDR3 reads CASSYSGSSYNEQFF. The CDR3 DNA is TGTGCCAGCAGTTACTCTGGTAGCTCCTACAATGAGCAGTTCTTC.

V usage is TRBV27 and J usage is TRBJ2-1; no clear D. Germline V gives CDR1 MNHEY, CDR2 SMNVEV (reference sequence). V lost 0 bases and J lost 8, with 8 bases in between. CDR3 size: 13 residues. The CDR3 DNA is TGTGCCAGCAGTTTATCGAGTCCGGATGAGCAGTTCTTC. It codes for CASSLSSPDEQFF.

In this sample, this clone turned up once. The CDR3 nucleotides are TGTGCCAGCAGCTGGAGGGGAGCCGGGTACCAAGAGACCCAGTACTTC. Amino acids: CASSWRGAGYQETQYF. This sequence joins TRBV5-8 and TRBJ2-5; possible D gene TRBD2, 6 bases. Germline V gene data show CDR1 as SGHTS and CDR2 as YDEGEE. The V end lost 3 bases, the J end lost 0 bases, and 15 bases lay between the germline ends. This CDR3 has 16 amino acids.

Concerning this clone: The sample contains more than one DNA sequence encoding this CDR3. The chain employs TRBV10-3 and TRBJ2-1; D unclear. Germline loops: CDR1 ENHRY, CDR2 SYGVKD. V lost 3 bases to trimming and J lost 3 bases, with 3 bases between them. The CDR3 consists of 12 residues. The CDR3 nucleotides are TGTGCCATCAGTGACAGCTACAATGAGCAGTTCTTC. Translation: CAISDSYNEQFF.

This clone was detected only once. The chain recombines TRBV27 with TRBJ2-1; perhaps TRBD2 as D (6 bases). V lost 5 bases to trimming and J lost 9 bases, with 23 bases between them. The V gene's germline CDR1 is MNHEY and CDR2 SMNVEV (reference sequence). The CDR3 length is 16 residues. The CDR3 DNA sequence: TGTGCCAGCAGTGTAACTCAGCGGGCGGGCCTCGGTGAGCAGTTCTTC. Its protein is CASSVTQRAGLGEQFF.

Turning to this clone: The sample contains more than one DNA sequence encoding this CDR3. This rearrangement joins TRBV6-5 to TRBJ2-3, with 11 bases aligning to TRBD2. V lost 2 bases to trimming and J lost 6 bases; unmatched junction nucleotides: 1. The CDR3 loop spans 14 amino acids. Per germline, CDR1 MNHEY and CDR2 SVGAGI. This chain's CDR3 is CASSYGTSGDTQYF. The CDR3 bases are TGTGCCAGCAGTTACGGGACTAGCGGCGATACGCAGTATTTT.

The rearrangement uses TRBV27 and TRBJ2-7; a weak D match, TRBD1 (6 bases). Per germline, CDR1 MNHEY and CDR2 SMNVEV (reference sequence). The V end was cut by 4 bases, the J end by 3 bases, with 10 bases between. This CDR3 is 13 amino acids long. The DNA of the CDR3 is TGTGCCAGCAGTTCAGGGGCGTACTACGAGCAGTACTTC. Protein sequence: CASSSGAYYEQYF.

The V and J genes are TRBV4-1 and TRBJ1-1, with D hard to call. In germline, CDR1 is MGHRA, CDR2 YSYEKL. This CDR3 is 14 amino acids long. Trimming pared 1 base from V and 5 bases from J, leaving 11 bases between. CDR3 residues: CASSQATWQTEAFF. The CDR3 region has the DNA TGCGCCAGCAGCCAAGCTACCTGGCAGACTGAAGCTTTCTTT.

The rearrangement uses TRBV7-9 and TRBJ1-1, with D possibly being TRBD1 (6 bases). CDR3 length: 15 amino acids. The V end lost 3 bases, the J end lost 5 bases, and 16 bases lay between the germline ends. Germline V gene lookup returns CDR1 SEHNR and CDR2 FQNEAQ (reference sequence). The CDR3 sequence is CASSLAIGGGTEAFF. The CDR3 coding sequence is TGTGCCAGCAGCTTGGCAATAGGAGGGGGTACTGAAGCTTTCTTT.

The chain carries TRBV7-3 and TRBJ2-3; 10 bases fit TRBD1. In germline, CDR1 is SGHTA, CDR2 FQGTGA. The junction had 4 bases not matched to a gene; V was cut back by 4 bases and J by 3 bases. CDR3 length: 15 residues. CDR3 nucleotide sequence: TGTGCCAGCAGCTCGACAGGGGGCGCGACAGATACGCAGTATTTT. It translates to CASSSTGGATDTQYF.

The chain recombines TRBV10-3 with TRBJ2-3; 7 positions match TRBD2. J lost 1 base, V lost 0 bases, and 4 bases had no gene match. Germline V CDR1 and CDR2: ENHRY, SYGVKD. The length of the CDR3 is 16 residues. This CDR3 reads CAISESGLDGTDTQYF. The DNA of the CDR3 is TGTGCCATCAGTGAGTCAGGACTAGACGGCACAGATACGCAGTATTTT.

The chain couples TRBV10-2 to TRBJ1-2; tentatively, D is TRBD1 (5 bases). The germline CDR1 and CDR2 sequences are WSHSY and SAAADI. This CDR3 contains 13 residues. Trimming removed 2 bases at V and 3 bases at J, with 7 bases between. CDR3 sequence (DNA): TGCGCCAGCAGTGAGGGAGGGGACTATGGCTACACCTTC. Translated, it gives CASSEGGDYGYTF.

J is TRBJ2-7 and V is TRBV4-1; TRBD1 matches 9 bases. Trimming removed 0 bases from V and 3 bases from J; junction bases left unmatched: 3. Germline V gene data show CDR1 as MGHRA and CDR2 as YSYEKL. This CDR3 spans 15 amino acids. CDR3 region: CASSQEGQGFYEQYF. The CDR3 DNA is TGCGCCAGCAGCCAAGAAGGACAGGGGTTCTACGAGCAGTACTTC.

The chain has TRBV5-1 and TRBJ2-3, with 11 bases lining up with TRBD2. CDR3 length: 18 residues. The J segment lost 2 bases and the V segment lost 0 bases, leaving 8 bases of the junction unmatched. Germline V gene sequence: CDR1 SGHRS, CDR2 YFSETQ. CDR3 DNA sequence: TGCGCCAGCAGCTTGGGCCTAGCGGGAGGAGGGTTCACAGATACGCAGTATTTT. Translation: CASSLGLAGGGFTDTQYF.

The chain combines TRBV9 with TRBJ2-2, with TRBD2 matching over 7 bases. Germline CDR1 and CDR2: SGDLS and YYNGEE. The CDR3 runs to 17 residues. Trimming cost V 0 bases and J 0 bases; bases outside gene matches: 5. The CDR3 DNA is TGTGCCAGCAGCGTAGCTGGACTAGTCGCGAACACCGGGGAGCTGTTTTTT. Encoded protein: CASSVAGLVANTGELFF.

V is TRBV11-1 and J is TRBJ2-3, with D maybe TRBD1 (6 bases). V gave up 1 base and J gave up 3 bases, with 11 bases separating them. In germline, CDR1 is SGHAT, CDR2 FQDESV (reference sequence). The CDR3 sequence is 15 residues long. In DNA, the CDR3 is TGTGCCAGCAGCTTAGAGGGGGAAGCGACAGATACGCAGTATTTT. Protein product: CASSLEGEATDTQYF.

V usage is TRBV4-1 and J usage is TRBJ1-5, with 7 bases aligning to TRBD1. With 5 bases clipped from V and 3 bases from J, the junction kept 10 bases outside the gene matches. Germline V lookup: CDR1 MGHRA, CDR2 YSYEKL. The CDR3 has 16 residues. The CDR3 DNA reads TGCGCCAGCAGCACAAGACAGGGAGGCGTCAATCAGCCCCAGCATTTT. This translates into CASSTRQGGVNQPQHF.

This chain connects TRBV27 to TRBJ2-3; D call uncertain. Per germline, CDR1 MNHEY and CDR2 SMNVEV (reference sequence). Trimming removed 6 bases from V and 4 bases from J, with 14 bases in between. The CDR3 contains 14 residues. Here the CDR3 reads CASSLNSNADTQYF. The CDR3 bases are TGTGCCAGCAGCCTCAATAGCAACGCAGATACGCAGTATTTT.

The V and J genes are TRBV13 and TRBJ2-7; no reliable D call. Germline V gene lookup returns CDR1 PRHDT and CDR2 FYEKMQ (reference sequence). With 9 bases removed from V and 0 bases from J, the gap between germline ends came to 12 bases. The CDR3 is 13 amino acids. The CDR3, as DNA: TGTGCCAGTCAGATTTTTGGCTCCTACGAGCAGTACTTC. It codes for CASQIFGSYEQYF.

The CDR3 nucleotides read TGTGCCTGGAGTGCTCCGGGACAGGGAACCTACGAGCAGTACTTC. It is translated as CAWSAPGQGTYEQYF. The chain has TRBV30 and TRBJ2-7; 9 bases line up with TRBD1. Germline values: CDR1 GTSNPN, CDR2 SVGIG (reference sequence). The CDR3 contains 15 residues. The junction had 6 bases not matched to a gene; V was cut back by 1 base and J by 2 bases.

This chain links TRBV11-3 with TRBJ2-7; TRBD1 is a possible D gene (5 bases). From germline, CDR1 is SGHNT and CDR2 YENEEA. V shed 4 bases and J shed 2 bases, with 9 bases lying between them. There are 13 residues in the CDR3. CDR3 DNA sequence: TGTGCCAGCAGCTCGACAGTTACCTACGAGCAGTACTTC. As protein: CASSSTVTYEQYF.